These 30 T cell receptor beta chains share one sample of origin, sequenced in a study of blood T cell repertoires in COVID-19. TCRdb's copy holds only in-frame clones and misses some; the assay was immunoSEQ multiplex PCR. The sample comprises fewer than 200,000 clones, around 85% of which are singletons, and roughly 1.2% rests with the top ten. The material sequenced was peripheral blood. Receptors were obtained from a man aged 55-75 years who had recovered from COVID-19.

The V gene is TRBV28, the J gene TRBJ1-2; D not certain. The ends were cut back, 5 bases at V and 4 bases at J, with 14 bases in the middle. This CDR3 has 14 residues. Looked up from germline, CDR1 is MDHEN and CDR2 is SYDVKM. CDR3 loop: CASSLSGAGYGYTF. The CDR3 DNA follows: TGTGCCAGCAGTCTATCCGGAGCGGGCTATGGCTACACCTTC.

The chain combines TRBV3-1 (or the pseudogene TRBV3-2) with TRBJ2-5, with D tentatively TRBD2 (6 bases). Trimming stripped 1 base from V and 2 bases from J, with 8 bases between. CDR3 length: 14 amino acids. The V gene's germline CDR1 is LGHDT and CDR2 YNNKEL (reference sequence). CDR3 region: CASSQVGTQETQYF. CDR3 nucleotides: TGTGCCAGCAGCCAAGTCGGGACTCAAGAGACCCAGTACTTC.

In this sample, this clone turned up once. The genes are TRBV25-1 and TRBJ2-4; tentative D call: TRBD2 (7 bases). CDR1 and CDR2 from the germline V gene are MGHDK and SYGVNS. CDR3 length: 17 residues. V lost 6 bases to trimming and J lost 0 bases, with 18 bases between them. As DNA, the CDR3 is TGTGCCAGCAGCAAAGGGGGGGGGTTGTTAGCCAAAAACATTCAGTACTTC. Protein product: CASSKGGGLLAKNIQYF.

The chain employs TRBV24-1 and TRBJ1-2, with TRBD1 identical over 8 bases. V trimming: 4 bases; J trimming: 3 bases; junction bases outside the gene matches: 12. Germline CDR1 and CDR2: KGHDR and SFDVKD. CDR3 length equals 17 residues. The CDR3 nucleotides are TGTGCCACCAGTGACCCACCCATGACAGGGGAGGACTATGGCTACACCTTC. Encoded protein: CATSDPPMTGEDYGYTF.

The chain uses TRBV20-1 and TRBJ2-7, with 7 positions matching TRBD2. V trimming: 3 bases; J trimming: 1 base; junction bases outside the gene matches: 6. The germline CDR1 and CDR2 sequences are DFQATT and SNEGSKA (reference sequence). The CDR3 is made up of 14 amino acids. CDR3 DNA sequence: TGCAGTGCTAGTGATCCGGGAGGATCCTACGAGCAGTACTTC. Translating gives CSASDPGGSYEQYF.

In DNA form, the CDR3 reads TGCGCCAGCAGCCAAACCATCGTCACCCCCAAGGGGTTGAACACTGAAGCTTTCTTT. Residues: CASSQTIVTPKGLNTEAFF. This sequence joins TRBV4-1 and TRBJ1-1; D perhaps matches TRBD1 (5 bases). The V and J ends lost 2 bases and 0 bases respectively, with 22 bases between them. The CDR3 is made up of 19 amino acids. The germline V gene has CDR1 MGHRA and CDR2 YSYEKL.

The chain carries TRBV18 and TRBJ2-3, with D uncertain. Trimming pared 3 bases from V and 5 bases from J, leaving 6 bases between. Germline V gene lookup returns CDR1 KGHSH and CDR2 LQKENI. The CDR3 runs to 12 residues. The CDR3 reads CASSPRRDTQYF. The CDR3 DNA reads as TGTGCCAGCTCACCCCGCAGAGATACGCAGTATTTT.

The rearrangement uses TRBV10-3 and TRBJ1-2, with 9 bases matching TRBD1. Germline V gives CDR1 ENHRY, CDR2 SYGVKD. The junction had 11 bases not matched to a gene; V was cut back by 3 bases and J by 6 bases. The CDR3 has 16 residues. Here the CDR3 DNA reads TGTGCCATCAGTGACCCCGGCCGGGACAGGGAACATGGCTACACCTTC. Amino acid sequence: CAISDPGRDREHGYTF.

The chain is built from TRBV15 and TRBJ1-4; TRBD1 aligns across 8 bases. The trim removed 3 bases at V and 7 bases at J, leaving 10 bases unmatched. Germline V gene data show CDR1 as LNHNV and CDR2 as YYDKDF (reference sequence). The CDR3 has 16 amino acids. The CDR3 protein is CATSRGLSGQGEKLFF. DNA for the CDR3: TGTGCCACCAGCAGGGGACTCTCCGGACAGGGTGAAAAACTGTTTTTT.

This CDR3 reads CASSLVQVDTQYF. CDR3 bases: TGTGCCAGCAGCTTAGTTCAGGTGGATACGCAGTATTTT. The chain employs TRBV11-3 and TRBJ2-3; D ambiguous. V lost 1 base, J lost 6 bases, and 8 bases lay in between. This CDR3 region has 13 residues. The germline CDR1 and CDR2 sequences are SGHNT and YENEEA.

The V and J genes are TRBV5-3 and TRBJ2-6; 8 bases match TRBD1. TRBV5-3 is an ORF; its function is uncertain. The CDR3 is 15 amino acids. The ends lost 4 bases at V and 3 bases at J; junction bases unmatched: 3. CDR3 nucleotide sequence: TGTGCCAGAAGCCCCACAGGGGGTGGGGCCAACGTCCTGACTTTC. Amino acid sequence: CARSPTGGGANVLTF.

The CDR3 bases are TGTGCCAGCAGCCTCATGGACAGGGGGGTTGACGATGGCTACACCTTC. This encodes CASSLMDRGVDDGYTF. This sequence joins TRBV5-4 and TRBJ1-2, with 10 bases that match TRBD1. V was clipped by 4 bases and J by 6 bases; unmatched bases: 12. Germline V gene lookup returns CDR1 SGHNT and CDR2 YYREEE (reference sequence). This CDR3 is built from 16 residues.

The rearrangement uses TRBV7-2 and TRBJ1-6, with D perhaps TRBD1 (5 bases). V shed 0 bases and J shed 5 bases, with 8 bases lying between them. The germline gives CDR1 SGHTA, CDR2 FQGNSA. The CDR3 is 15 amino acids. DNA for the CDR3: TGTGCCAGCAGCTTAGCGGCGACAGATAATTCACCCCTCCACTTT. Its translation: CASSLAATDNSPLHF.

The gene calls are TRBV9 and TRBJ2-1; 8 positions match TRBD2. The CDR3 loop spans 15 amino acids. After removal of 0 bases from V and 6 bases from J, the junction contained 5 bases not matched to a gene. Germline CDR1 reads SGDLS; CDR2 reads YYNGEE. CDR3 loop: CASSVAGLDFNEQFF. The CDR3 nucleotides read TGTGCCAGCAGCGTAGCGGGACTAGACTTCAATGAGCAGTTCTTC.

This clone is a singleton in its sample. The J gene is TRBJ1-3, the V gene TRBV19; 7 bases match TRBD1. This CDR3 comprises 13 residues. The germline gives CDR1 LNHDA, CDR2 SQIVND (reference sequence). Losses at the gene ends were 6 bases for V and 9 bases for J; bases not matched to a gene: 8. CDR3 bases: TGTGCCAGTAGAGACAGGGCTGGTCGCACCATATATTTT. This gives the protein CASRDRAGRTIYF. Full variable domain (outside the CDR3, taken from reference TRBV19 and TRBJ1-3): DGGITQSPKYLFRKEGQNVTLSCEQNLNHDAMYWYRQDPGQGLRLIYYSQIVNDFQKGDIAEGYSVSREKKESFPLTVTSAQKNPTAFYLCASRDRAGRTIYFGEGSWLTVV.

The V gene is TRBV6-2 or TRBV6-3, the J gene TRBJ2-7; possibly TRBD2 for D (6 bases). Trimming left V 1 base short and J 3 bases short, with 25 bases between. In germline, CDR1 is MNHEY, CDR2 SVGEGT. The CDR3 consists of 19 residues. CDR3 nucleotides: TGTGCCAGCAGTTACTTTAGCGGCTCGACCCCTAAGGGATTCTACGAGCAGTACTTC. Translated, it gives CASSYFSGSTPKGFYEQYF.

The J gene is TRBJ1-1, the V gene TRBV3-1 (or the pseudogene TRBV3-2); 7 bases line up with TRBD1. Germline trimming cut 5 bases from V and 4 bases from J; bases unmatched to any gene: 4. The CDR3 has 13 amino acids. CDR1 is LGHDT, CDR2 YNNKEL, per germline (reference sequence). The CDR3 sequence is CASSIDRVTEAFF. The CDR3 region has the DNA TGTGCCAGCAGCATTGACAGGGTCACTGAAGCTTTCTTT.

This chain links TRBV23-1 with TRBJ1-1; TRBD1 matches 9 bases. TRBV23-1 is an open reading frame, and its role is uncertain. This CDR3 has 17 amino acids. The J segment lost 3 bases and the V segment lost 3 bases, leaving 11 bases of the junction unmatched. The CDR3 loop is CASSHERLQGADTEAFF. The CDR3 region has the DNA TGCGCCAGCAGTCACGAAAGGTTACAGGGGGCCGACACTGAAGCTTTCTTT.

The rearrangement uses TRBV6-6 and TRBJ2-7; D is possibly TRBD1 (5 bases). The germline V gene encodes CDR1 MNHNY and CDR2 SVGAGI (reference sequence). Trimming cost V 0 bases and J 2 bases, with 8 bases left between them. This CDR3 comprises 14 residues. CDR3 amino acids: CASSYSETAYEQYF. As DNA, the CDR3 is TGTGCCAGCAGTTACTCTGAGACAGCCTACGAGCAGTACTTC.

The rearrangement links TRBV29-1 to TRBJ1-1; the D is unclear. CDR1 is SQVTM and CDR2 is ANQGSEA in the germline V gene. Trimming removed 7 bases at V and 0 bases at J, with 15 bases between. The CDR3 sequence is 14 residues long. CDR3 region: CSASPAELNTEAFF. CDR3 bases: TGCAGCGCCTCCCCCGCGGAACTGAACACTGAAGCTTTCTTT.

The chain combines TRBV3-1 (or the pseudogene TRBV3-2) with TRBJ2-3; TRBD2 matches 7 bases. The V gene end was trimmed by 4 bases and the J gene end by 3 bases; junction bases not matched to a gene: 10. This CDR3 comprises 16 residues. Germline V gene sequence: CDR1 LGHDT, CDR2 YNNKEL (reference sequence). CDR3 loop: CASSLRARGVTDTQYF. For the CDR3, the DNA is TGTGCCAGCAGCCTAAGAGCCCGGGGGGTTACAGATACGCAGTATTTT.

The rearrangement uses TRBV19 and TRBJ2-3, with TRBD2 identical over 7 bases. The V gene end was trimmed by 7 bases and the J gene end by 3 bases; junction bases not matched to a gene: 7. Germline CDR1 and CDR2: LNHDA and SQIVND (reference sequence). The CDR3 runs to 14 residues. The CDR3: CASTLGGGTDTQYF. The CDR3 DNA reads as TGTGCCAGTACCCTGGGGGGGGGTACAGATACGCAGTATTTT. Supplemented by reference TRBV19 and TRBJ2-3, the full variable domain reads DGGITQSPKYLFRKEGQNVTLSCEQNLNHDAMYWYRQDPGQGLRLIYYSQIVNDFQKGDIAEGYSVSREKKESFPLTVTSAQKNPTAFYLCASTLGGGTDTQYFGPGTRLTVL.

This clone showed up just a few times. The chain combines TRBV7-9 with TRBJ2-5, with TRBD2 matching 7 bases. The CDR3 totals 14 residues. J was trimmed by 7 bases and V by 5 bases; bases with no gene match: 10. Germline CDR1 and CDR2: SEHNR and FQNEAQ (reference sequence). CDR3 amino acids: CASSGQGLEGTQYF. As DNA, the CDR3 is TGTGCCAGCAGCGGCCAAGGACTAGAGGGGACCCAGTACTTC.

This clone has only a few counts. The CDR3 spells CASSQDGRGANEKLFF. CDR3 in DNA: TGTGCCAGCAGCCAAGATGGGAGGGGGGCTAATGAAAAACTGTTTTTT. This chain links TRBV4-2 with TRBJ1-4; possible D gene TRBD1, 6 bases. Trimming took 0 bases from V and 3 from J, leaving 11 bases between them. The CDR3 length is 16 residues. Germline V gives CDR1 LGHNA, CDR2 YNFKEQ.

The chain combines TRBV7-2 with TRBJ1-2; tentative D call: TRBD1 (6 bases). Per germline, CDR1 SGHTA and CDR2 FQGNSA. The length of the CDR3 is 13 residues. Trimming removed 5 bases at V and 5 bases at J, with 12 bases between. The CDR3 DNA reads TGTGCCAGCAGCCCCTACAGGGATTATGGCTACACCTTC. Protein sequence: CASSPYRDYGYTF.

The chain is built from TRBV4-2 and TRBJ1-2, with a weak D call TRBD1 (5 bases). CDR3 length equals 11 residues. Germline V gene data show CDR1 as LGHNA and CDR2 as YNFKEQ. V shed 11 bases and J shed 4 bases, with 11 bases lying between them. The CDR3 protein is CASGGGYGYTF. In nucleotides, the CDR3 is TGTGCCTCCGGGGGGGGCTATGGCTACACCTTC.

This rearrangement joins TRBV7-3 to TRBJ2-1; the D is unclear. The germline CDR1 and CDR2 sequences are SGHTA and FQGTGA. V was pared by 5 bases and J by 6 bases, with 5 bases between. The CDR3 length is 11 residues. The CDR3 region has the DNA TGTGCCAGCAGCCTACGCAATGAGCAGTTCTTC. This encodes CASSLRNEQFF.

The CDR3 reads CASSQQGFGEQFF. Here the CDR3 DNA reads TGTGCCAGCAGCCAACAGGGGTTTGGGGAGCAGTTCTTC. The chain employs TRBV6-5 and TRBJ2-1, with 7 bases fitting TRBD1. CDR1 MNHEY and CDR2 SVGAGI come from the germline V gene. This CDR3 spans 13 amino acids. J lost 10 bases, V lost 6 bases, and 9 bases had no gene match.

CDR3 nucleotides: TGCGCCAGCAGCGGGACAGGGGACCAAACCTCCTACGAGCAGTACTTC. The encoded protein is CASSGTGDQTSYEQYF. The genes are TRBV5-1 and TRBJ2-7; 10 bases align to TRBD1. Germline lookup yields CDR1 SGHRS and CDR2 YFSETQ. V was pared by 4 bases and J by 0 bases, with 7 bases of the junction left unmatched. The CDR3 is 16 residues long.

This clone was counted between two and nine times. The DNA for the CDR3 is TGTGCCAGCAGCTTGTGGCTCGGACAGGGGGTATACGAGCAGTACTTC. The encoded protein is CASSLWLGQGVYEQYF. The genes are TRBV7-9 and TRBJ2-7; TRBD1 matches at 10 bases. Germline lookup yields CDR1 SEHNR and CDR2 FQNEAQ (reference sequence). The length of the CDR3 is 16 residues. V shed 3 bases and J 4 bases; nucleotides not matched to a gene: 9.